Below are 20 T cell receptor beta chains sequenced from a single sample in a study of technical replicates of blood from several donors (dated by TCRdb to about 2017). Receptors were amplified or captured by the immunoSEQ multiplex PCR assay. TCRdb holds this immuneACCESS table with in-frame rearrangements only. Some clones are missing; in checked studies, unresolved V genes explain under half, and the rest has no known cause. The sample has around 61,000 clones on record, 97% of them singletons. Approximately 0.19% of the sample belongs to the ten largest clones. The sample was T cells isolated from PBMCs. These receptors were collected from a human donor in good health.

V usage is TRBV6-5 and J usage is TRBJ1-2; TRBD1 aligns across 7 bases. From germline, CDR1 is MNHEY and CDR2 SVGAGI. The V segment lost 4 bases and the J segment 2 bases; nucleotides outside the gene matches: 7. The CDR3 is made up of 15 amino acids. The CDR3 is CASSSPRTGNYGYTF. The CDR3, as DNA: TGTGCCAGCAGTTCCCCACGGACAGGCAACTATGGCTACACCTTC.

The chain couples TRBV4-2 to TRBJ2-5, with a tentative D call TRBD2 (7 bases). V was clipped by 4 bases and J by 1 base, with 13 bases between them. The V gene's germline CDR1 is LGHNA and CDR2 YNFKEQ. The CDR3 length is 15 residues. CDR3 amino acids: CASSPKGGPQETQYF. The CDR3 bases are TGTGCCAGCAGCCCTAAGGGGGGGCCCCAAGAGACCCAGTACTTC.

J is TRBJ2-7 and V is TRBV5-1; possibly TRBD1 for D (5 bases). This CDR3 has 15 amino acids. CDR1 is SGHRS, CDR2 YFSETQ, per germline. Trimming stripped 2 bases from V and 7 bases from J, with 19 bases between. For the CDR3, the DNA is TGCGCCAGCAGCTTAAGCCAGGGCCGCCGGCTTGAGCAGTACTTC. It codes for CASSLSQGRRLEQYF.

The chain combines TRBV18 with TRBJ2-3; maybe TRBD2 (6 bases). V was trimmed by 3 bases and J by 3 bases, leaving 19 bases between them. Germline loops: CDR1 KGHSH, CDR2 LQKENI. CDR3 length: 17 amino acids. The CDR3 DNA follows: TGTGCCAGCTCACCTCTCTCAGCTAGCGTCGGAACAGATACGCAGTATTTT. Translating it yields CASSPLSASVGTDTQYF.

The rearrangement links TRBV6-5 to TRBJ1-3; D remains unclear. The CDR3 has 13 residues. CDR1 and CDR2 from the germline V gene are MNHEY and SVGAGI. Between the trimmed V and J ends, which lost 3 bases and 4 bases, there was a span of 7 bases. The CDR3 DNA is TGTGCCAGCAGTTATCGCGCCGGAAACACCATATATTTT. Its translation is CASSYRAGNTIYF.

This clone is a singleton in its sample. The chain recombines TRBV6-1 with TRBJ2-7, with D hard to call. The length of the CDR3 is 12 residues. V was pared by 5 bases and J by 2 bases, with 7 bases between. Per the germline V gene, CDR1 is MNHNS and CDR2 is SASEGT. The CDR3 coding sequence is TGTGCCAGCAGTTCACAGACCTACGAGCAGTACTTC. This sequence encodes CASSSQTYEQYF.

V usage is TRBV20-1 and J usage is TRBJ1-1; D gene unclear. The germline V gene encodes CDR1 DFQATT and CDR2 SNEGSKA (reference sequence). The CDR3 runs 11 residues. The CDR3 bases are TGCAGCGGTTACGGGGACACTGAAGCTTTCTTT. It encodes CSGYGDTEAFF.

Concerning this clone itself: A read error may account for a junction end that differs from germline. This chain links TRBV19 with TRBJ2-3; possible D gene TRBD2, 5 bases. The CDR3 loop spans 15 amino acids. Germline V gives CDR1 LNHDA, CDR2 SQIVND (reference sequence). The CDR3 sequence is CASSIWRKSTDTQYF. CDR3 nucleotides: TGTGCTAGTAGTATTTGGAGGAAGAGCACAGATACGCAGTATTTT.

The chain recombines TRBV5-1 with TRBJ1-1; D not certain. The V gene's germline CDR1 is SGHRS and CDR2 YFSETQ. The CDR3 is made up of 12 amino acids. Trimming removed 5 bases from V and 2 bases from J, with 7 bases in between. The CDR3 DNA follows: TGCGCCAGCAGGGGGAGTAACACTGAAGCTTTCTTT. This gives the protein CASRGSNTEAFF. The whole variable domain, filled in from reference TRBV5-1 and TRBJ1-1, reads KAGVTQTPRYLIKTRGQQVTLSCSPISGHRSVSWYQQTPGQGLQFLFEYFSETQRNKGNFPGRFSGRQFSNSRSEMNVSTLELGDSALYLCASRGSNTEAFFGQGTRLTVV.

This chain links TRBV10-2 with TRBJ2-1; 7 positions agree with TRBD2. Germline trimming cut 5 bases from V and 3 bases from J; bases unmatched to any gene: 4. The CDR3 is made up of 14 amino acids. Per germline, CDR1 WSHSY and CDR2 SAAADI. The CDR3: CASSFAGDYNEQFF. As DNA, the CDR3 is TGCGCCAGCAGTTTCGCGGGGGACTACAATGAGCAGTTCTTC.

CDR3 DNA sequence: TGTGCCAGCAGCTTTCTAGGACAGGTCGACCTGGGCTATGGCTACACCTTC. Amino acids: CASSFLGQVDLGYGYTF. The chain employs TRBV13 and TRBJ1-2, with 7 bases aligning to TRBD1. The CDR3 spans 17 residues. Germline CDR1 and CDR2: PRHDT and FYEKMQ (reference sequence). The V gene end was trimmed by 3 bases and the J gene end by 4 bases; junction bases not matched to a gene: 14.

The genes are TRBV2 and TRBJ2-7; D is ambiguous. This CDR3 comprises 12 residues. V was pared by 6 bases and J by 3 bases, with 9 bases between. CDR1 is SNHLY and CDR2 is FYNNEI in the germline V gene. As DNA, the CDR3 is TGTGCCAGCAGCCAGACTGTCTACGAGCAGTACTTC. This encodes CASSQTVYEQYF.

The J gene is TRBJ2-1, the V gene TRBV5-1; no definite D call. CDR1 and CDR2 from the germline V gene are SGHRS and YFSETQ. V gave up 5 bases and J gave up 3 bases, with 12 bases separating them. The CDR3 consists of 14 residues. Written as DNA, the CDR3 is TGCGCCAGCAGTCCTAGAGTCGGCTACAATGAGCAGTTCTTC. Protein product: CASSPRVGYNEQFF.

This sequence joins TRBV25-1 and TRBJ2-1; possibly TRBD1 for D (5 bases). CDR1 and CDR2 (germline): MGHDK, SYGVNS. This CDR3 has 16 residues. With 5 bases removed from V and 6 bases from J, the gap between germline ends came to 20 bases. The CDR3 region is CASSTTPTTQANEQFF. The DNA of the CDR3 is TGTGCCAGCAGTACCACACCAACAACACAGGCCAATGAGCAGTTCTTC.

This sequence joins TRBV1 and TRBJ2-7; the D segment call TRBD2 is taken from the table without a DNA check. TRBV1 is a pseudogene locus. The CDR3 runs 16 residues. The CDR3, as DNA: TGCACCAGCAGACTTACGAGTCCTAGCGGCTCCTACGAGCAGTACTTC. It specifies CTSRLTSPSGSYEQYF.

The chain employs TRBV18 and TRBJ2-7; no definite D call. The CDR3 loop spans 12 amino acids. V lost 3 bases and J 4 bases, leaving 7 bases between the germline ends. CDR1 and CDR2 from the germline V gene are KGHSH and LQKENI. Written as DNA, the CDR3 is TGTGCCAGCTCACCCTTAAATTACGAGCAGTACTTC. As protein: CASSPLNYEQYF.

DNA of the CDR3: TGTGCCATCAGTGGACAGGGGCGAGGCAATCAGCCCCAGCATTTT. Translating gives CAISGQGRGNQPQHF. The gene calls are TRBV10-3 and TRBJ1-5; TRBD1 matches 8 bases. After removal of 4 bases from V and 2 bases from J, the junction contained 4 bases not matched to a gene. CDR1 ENHRY and CDR2 SYGVKD come from the germline V gene. The CDR3 contains 15 residues.

The CDR3 reads CASSIGSGGSYNEQFF. The CDR3 region has the DNA TGTGCCAGTAGTATAGGATCGGGAGGCTCCTACAATGAGCAGTTCTTC. This rearrangement joins TRBV19 to TRBJ2-1, with 7 bases fitting TRBD2. CDR1 is LNHDA and CDR2 is SQIVND in the germline V gene (reference sequence). The junction had 3 bases not matched to a gene; V was cut back by 1 base and J by 0 bases. This CDR3 has 16 residues. Full variable domain (rest looked up from reference TRBV19 and TRBJ2-1): DGGITQSPKYLFRKEGQNVTLSCEQNLNHDAMYWYRQDPGQGLRLIYYSQIVNDFQKGDIAEGYSVSREKKESFPLTVTSAQKNPTAFYLCASSIGSGGSYNEQFFGPGTRLTVL.

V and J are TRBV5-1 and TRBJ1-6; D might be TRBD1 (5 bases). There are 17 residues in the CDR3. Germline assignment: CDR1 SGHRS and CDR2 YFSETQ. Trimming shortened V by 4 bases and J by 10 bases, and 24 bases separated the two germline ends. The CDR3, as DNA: TGCGCCAGCAGCCCCCAGGTAGGGCAGGGTTTAAGCTCACCCCTCCACTTT. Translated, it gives CASSPQVGQGLSSPLHF.

In DNA form, the CDR3 reads TGTGCCAGCAGCCTTCAGGAGGCTAGACAGGGGGCAATTAACAGAAACACCATATATTTT. Its protein product is CASSLQEARQGAINRNTIYF. The chain is built from TRBV4-2 and TRBJ1-3; 10 bases fit TRBD1. Trimming cost V 4 bases and J 5 bases; bases outside gene matches: 20. CDR3 length: 20 residues. Per germline, CDR1 LGHNA and CDR2 YNFKEQ.